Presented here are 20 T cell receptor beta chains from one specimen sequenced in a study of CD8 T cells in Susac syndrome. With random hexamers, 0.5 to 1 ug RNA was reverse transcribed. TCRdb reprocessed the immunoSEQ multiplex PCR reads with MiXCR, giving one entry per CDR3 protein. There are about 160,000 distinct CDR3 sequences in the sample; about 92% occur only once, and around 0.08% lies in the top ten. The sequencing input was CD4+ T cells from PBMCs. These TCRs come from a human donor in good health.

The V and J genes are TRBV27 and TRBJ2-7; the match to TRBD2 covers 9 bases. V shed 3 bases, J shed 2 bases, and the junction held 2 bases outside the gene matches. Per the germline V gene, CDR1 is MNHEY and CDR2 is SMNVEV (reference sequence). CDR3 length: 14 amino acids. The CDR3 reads CASSFSSGAYEQYF. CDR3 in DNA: TGTGCCAGCAGTTTCTCTAGCGGGGCCTACGAGCAGTACTTC.

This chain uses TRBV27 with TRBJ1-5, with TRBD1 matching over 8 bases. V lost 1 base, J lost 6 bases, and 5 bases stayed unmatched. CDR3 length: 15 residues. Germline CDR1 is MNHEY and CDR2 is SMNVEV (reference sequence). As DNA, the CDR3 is TGTGCCAGCAGTTTATGGGGGACAGGCGCTCAGCCCCAGCATTTT. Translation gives CASSLWGTGAQPQHF.

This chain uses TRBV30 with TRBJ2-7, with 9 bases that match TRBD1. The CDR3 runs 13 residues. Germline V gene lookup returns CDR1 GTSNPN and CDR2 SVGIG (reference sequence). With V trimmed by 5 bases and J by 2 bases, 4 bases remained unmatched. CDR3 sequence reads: CAWGRQGAYEQYF. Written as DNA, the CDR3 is TGTGCCTGGGGCAGACAGGGGGCCTACGAGCAGTACTTC.

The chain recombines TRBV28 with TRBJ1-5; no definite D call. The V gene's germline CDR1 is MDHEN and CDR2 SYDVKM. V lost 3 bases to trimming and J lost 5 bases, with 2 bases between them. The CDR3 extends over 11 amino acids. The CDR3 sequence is CASSLDQPQHF. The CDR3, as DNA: TGTGCCAGCAGTTTGGATCAGCCCCAGCATTTT.

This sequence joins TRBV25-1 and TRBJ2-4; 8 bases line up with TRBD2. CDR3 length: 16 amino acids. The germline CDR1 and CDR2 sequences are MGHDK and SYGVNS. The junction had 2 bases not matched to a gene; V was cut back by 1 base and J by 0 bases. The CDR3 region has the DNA TGTGCCAGCAGTGAATGGAGCGGGGGAGCCAAAAACATTCAGTACTTC. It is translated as CASSEWSGGAKNIQYF.

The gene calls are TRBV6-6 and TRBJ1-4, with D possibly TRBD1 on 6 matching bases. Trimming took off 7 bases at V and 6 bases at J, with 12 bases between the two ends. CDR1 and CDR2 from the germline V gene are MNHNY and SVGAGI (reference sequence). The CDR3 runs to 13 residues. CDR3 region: CASKAAGDEKLFF. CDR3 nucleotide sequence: TGTGCCAGCAAGGCGGCAGGGGATGAAAAACTGTTTTTT.

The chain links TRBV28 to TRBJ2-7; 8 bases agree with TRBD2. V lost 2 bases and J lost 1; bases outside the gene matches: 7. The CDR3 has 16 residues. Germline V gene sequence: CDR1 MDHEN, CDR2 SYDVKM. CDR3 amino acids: CASSLVSGSISYEQYF. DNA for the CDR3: TGTGCCAGCAGTTTAGTAAGCGGGAGTATATCCTACGAGCAGTACTTC.

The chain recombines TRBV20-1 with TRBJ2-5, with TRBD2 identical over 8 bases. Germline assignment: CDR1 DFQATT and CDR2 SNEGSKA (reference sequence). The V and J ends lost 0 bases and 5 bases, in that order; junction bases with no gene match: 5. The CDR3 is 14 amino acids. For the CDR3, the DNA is TGCAGTGCTAGAGATCCCCCTAGCGGGGAGACCCAGTACTTC. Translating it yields CSARDPPSGETQYF.

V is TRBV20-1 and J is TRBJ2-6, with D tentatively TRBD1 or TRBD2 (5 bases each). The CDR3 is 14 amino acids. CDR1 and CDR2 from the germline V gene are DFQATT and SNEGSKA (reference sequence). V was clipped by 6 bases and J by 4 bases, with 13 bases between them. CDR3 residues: CSALPGTGANVLTF. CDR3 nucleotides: TGCAGTGCCCTCCCAGGGACCGGGGCCAACGTCCTGACTTTC.

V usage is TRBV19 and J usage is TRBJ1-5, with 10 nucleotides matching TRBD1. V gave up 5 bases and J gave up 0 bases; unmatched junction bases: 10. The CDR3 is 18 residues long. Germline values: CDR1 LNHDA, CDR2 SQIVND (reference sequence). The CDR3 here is CASSPRQGAIYSNQPQHF. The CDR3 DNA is TGTGCCAGTAGTCCCCGACAGGGGGCCATCTATAGCAATCAGCCCCAGCATTTT.

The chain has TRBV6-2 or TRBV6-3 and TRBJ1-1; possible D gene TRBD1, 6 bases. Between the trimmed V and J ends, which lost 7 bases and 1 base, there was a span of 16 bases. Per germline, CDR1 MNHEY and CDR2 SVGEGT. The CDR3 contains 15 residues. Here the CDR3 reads CASIDRIGGNTEAFF. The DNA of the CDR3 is TGTGCCAGCATCGACAGGATCGGGGGGAACACTGAAGCTTTCTTT.

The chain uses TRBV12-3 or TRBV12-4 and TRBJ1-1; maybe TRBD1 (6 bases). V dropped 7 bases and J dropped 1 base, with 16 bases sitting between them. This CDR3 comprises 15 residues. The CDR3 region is CASTPRVGANTEAFF. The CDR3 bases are TGTGCCAGCACCCCTCGAGTGGGGGCGAACACTGAAGCTTTCTTT.

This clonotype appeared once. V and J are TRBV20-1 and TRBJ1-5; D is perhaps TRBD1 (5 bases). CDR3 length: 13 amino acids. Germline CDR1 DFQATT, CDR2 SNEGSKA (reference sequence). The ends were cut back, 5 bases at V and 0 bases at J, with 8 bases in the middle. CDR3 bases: TGCAGTGCTTTAGGACATAGCAATCAGCCCCAGCATTTT. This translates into CSALGHSNQPQHF.

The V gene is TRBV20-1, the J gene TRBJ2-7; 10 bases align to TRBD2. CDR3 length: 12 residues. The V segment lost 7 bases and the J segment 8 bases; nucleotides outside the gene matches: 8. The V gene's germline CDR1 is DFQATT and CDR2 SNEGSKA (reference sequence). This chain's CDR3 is CSGGLAGDKQYF. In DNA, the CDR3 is TGCAGTGGGGGGCTAGCGGGAGACAAGCAGTACTTC.

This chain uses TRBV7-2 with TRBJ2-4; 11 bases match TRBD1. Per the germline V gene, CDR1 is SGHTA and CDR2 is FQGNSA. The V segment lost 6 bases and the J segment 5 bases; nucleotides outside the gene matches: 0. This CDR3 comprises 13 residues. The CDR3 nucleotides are TGTGCCAGCAGGGGACAGGGGGAAAACATTCAGTACTTC. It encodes CASRGQGENIQYF.

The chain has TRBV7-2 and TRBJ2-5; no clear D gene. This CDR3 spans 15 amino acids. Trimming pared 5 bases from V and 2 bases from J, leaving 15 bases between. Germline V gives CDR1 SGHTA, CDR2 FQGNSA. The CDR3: CASSIWTAAQETQYF. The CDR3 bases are TGTGCCAGCAGCATCTGGACGGCTGCACAAGAGACCCAGTACTTC. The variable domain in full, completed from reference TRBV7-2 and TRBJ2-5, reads GAGVSQSPSNKVTEKGKDVELRCDPISGHTALYWYRQSLGQGLEFLIYFQGNSAPDKSGLPSDRFSAERTGGSVSTLTIQRTQQEDSAVYLCASSIWTAAQETQYFGPGTRLLVL.

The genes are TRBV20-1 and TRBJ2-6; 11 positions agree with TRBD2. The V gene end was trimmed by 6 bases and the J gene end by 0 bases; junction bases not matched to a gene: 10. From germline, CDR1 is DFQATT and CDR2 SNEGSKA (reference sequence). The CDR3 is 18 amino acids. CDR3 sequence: CSARAIAGGSSGANVLTF. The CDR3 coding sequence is TGCAGTGCCCGGGCAATAGCGGGAGGGAGCTCTGGGGCCAACGTCCTGACTTTC.

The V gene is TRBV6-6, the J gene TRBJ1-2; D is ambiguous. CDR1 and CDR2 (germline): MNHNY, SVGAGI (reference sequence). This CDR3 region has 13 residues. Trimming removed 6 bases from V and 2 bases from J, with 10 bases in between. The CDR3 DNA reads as TGTGCCAGCAGATTAACAAAAAACTATGGCTACACCTTC. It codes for CASRLTKNYGYTF.

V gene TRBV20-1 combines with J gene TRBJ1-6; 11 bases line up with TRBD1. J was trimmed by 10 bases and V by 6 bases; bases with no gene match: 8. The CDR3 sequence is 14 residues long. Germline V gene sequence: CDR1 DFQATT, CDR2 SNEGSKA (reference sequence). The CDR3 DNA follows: TGCAGTGCGCGGACAGGGGGCCGGGAGTCACCCCTCCACTTT. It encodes CSARTGGRESPLHF.

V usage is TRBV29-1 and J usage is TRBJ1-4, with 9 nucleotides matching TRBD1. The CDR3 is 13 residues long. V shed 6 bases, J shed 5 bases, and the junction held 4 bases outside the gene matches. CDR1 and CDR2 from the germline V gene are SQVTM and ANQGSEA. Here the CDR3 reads CSVSGTGNEKLFF. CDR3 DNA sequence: TGCAGCGTATCCGGGACAGGGAATGAAAAACTGTTTTTT.